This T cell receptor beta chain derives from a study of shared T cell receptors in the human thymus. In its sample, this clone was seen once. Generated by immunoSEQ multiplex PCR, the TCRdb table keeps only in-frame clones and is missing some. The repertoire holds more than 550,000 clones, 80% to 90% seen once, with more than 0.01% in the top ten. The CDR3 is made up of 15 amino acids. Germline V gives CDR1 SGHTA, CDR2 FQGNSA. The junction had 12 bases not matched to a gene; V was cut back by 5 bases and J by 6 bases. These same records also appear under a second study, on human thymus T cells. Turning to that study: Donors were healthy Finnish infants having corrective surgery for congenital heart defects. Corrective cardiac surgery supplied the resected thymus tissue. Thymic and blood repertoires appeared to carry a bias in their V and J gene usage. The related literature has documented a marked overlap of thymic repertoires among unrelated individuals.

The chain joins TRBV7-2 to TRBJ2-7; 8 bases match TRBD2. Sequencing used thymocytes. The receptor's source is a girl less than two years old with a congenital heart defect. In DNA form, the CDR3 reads TGTGCCAGCAGCCCAAAAGCGGGGGCTTTCATCGAGCAGTACTTC. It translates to CASSPKAGAFIEQYF. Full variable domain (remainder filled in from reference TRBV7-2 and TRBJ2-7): GAGVSQSPSNKVTEKGKDVELRCDPISGHTALYWYRQSLGQGLEFLIYFQGNSAPDKSGLPSDRFSAERTGGSVSTLTIQRTQQEDSAVYLCASSPKAGAFIEQYFGPGTRLTVT.